The 10 T cell receptor beta chains reported below all come from one sample, sequenced in a study of shared clonotypes between healthy human individuals. TCRdb's copy holds only in-frame clones and misses some; the assay was immunoSEQ multiplex PCR. The data show some 1 million clones, about 75% seen once. Specimen: memory CD4+ T cells sorted from blood. As for subset: CD45RA-negative fraction. These receptors all come from a man aged 18 to 29 in good health.

The genes are TRBV5-6 and TRBJ2-2; D remains unclear. Trimming removed 0 bases from V and 2 bases from J, with 14 bases in between. Germline V gives CDR1 SGHDT, CDR2 YYEEEE. This CDR3 has 17 residues. This CDR3 is CASSLDSFPLNTGELFF. CDR3 coding DNA: TGTGCCAGCAGCTTGGATAGTTTCCCCCTTAACACCGGGGAGCTGTTTTTT.

V and J are TRBV6-1 and TRBJ2-7, with D perhaps matching TRBD1 (6 bases). The length of the CDR3 is 15 residues. Germline V CDR1 and CDR2: MNHNS, SASEGT. Trimming left V 6 bases short and J 3 bases short, with 18 bases between. Written as DNA, the CDR3 is TGTGCCAGCAGGGTAAGCCGACAGGCCGTCTACGAGCAGTACTTC. Its protein is CASRVSRQAVYEQYF.

This sequence joins TRBV27 and TRBJ1-1; 8 bases match TRBD1. Germline CDR1 and CDR2: MNHEY and SMNVEV (reference sequence). The CDR3 contains 14 residues. V trimming: 5 bases; J trimming: 2 bases; junction bases outside the gene matches: 4. The CDR3 DNA follows: TGTGCCAGCAGTCGGACAGGGCCAAACACTGAAGCTTTCTTT. Residues: CASSRTGPNTEAFF.

V usage is TRBV10-3 and J usage is TRBJ1-6; D is perhaps TRBD1 (6 bases). Germline loops: CDR1 ENHRY, CDR2 SYGVKD. This CDR3 is 14 amino acids long. Trimming left V 7 bases short and J 4 bases short, with 11 bases between. CDR3 nucleotides: TGTGCCATCAATGGGGACATTTATAATTCACCCCTCCACTTT. Amino acids: CAINGDIYNSPLHF.

Notes on this clone: Because the CDR3 is missing its conserved closing phenylalanine or tryptophan, this is likely a read error. The DNA is left out, because the CDR3 cannot be placed on it with certainty; the CDR3 is given as TCRdb lists it. The chain uses TRBV6-5 and TRBJ1-2; the D call of TRBD1 is as the table states it, not checked on the DNA. Germline CDR1 reads MNHEY; CDR2 reads SVGAGI. The CDR3 has 10 residues if both end residues are counted. This CDR3 reads CASGPHRTGL.

V is TRBV7-8 and J is TRBJ2-1, with 7 bases that match TRBD1. The CDR3 totals 14 residues. V lost 5 bases and J lost 8; bases outside the gene matches: 9. Germline CDR1 SGHVS, CDR2 FQNEAQ. CDR3 nucleotides: TGTGCCAGCAGCCTAGTGGGACAGTGGGATGAGCAGTTCTTC. This encodes CASSLVGQWDEQFF.

This clone was recorded at least ten times. The rearrangement uses TRBV6-6 and TRBJ1-1, with D hard to call. Germline V gives CDR1 MNHNY, CDR2 SVGAGI (reference sequence). The CDR3 covers 12 residues. The V end lost 1 base, the J end lost 3 bases, and 3 bases lay between the germline ends. The CDR3 DNA is TGTGCCAGCAGTTACTTGGACACTGAAGCTTTCTTT. Protein sequence: CASSYLDTEAFF.

The rearrangement links TRBV5-1 to TRBJ1-3, with D possibly being TRBD1 (5 bases). The CDR3 is 17 residues long. Looked up from germline, CDR1 is SGHRS and CDR2 is YFSETQ. CDR3 DNA sequence: TGCGCAAGAGGGGAGGATCTAATCGGTCACTCTGGAAACACCATATATTTT. This codes for CARGEDLIGHSGNTIYF.

The rearrangement uses TRBV11-2 and TRBJ2-3; 10 bases line up with TRBD2. The CDR3 loop spans 16 amino acids. The V gene end was trimmed by 5 bases and the J gene end by 6 bases; junction bases not matched to a gene: 11. Germline assignment: CDR1 SGHAT and CDR2 FQNNGV. The CDR3 reads CASSLMPSGSLDTQYF. For the CDR3, the DNA is TGTGCCAGCAGCCTTATGCCTAGCGGGAGTTTGGATACGCAGTATTTT.

This clone has more than one count but fewer than ten. The J gene is TRBJ1-1, the V gene TRBV7-2; D is ambiguous. The CDR3 consists of 14 residues. The V gene lost 5 bases and the J gene lost 1 base, with 11 bases spanning the gap. CDR1 SGHTA and CDR2 FQGNSA come from the germline V gene. The CDR3 DNA is TGTGCCAGCAGCCCCAGCGGAGGGAACACTGAAGCTTTCTTT. Its protein product is CASSPSGGNTEAFF.